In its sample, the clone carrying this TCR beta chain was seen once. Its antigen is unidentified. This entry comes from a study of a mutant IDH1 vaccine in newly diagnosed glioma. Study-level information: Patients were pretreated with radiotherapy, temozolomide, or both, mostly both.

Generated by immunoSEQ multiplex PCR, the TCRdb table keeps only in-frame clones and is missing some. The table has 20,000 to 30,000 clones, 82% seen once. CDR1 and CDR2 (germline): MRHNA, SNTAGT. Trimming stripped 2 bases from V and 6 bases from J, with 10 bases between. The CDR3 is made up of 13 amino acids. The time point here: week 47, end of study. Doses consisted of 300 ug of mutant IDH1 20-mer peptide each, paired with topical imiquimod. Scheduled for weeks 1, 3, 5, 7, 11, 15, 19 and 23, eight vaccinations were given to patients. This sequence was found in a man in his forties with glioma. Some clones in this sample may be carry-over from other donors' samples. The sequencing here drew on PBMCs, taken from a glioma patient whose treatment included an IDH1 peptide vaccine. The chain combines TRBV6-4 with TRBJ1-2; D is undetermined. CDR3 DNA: TGTGCCAGCAGTGACAGGGCCGGAGATGGCTACACCTTC. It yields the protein CASSDRAGDGYTF.